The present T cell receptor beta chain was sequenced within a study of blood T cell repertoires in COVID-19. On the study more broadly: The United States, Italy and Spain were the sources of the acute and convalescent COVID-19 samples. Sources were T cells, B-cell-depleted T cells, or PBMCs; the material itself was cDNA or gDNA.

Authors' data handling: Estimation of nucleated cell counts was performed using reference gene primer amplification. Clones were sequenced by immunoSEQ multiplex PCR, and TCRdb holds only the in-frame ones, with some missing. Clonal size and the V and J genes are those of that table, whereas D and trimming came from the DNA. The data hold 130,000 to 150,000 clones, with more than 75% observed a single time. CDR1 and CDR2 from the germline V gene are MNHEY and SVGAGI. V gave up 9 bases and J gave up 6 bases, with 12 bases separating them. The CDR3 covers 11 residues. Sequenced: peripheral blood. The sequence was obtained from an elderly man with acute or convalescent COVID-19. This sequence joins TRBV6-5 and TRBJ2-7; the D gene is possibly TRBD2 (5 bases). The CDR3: CASLRVGEQYF. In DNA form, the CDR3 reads TGTGCCAGTCTGAGGGTCGGCGAGCAGTACTTC.